This TCR beta chain was retrieved from a study of a mutant IDH1 vaccine in newly diagnosed glioma listed by TCRdb under 2021. About the study as a whole: Vaccination began 4-6 weeks after radiotherapy alone, or alongside temozolomide cycles in the chemotherapy-containing groups. Of the 25 to 35 patients who were treated, approximately 62% were male and approximately 38% were female, and the mean age was roughly 40 years. Prior to enrollment, patients had been given standard therapy consisting of radiotherapy alone, temozolomide alone, or radiochemotherapy with temozolomide, with the combination given to most patients. The week-35 safety follow-up was designated visit V12, and the week-47 end of study was designated visit V13. Six visits were used for peripheral blood collection: V03 (baseline), V05, V07, V10, V12 and V13. For exploratory analyses, longitudinal TCRB deep sequencing was carried out in about 25 treated patients wherever samples were available.

The library came from the immunoSEQ multiplex PCR assay. Following the manufacturer's protocol, the hsTCRB Kit was used to amplify rearranged TCR beta chain sequences. TCRB libraries were sequenced on an Illumina MiSeq. The source study handled its data this way. The proprietary platform of the kit vendor was used for demultiplexing, trimming and gene mapping. TCRdb took over this immuneACCESS table, retaining in-frame rearrangements with V and J assigned. Such tables are incomplete; in checked studies, under half of the missing clones stem from an unresolved V gene, and the remainder is unexplained. V, J and clone size are those of that table, while D and trimming were read from the DNA. The sample contains over 50,000 clones, approximately 80% of them found a single time. 4.9% of the sample goes to the ten largest clones. The CDR3 runs 15 amino acids, cysteine and phenylalanine included. Solely the CDR3 DNA is kept, with 45 bases framed from the first base. The germline V gene (reference sequence) specifies GTSNPN as CDR1 and SVGIG as CDR2. V and J are trimmed by 3 bases and 1 base, and the gene matches miss 6 bases of the junction.

Comments on this clone: The antigen it binds to is not known. No much larger clone is present one base from it, and per-base qualities are unavailable. This sample includes further DNA sequences coding for the same CDR3.

Summary of the overall study and its limitations: The authors noted that analyses of patient blood samples could not be reproduced because of sample limitations. Availability determined which PBMC samples were chosen for TCRB deep sequencing. Immune responses induced by the vaccine were seen in around 93% of patients across multiple MHC alleles. No apparent relationship was observed between pseudoprogression and alterations in the top peripheral T cell clonotypes detected by TCRB sequencing.

The time point tag for this specimen amounts to: week 47, end of study. A 20-mer mutant IDH1 peptide at 300 micrograms in Montanide made up each vaccine dose, which was injected subcutaneously together with topical imiquimod. Patients were given eight vaccinations, in weeks 1, 3, 5, 7, 11, 15, 19 and 23, which matched visits V03 through V10. Donors had newly diagnosed WHO grade 3 or 4 IDH1-mutant astrocytomas with loss of nuclear ATRX. The samples were drawn from NOA16, a multicentre, single-arm, open-label phase I trial in Germany that tested a mutant IDH1 peptide vaccine in humans for the first time. Genomic DNA for TCRB sequencing was isolated from EDTA blood with the DNeasy Blood and Tissue Kit.

Sequencing used PBMCs, obtained from a glioma patient whose treatment included an IDH1 peptide vaccine. The clonotype was recovered from a woman aged 40 to 50 with glioma. Some clones in this sample may be carry-over from other donors' samples. This receptor chain uses TRBV30 and TRBJ1-3; 7 junctional bases match TRBD1. The CDR3 reads CAWSRDSGSGNTIYF. In nucleotides, the sequence is TGTGCCTGGAGCCGGGACAGTGGTTCTGGAAACACCATATATTTT.